These T cell receptor beta chains were read from a single sample in a study of OX40 agonist ivuxolimab in advanced cancers. TCRdb keeps only in-frame clones here, not all; method: immunoSEQ multiplex PCR. The table lists about 71,000 clones, roughly 93% of them singletons. Material: CD4+ or CD8+ T cells sorted from blood, obtained in a trial of the OX40 agonist ivuxolimab. All receptors derive from an adult with an advanced solid tumor such as melanoma, head and neck, liver or kidney cancer. Both conserved end residues are part of each CDR3. A D gene is named only where the DNA matches it firmly. Expanded clones are given a class, and other clones once, few, many or no size at all.

V	J	D	size	DNA	CDR3
TRBV5-6	TRBJ1-1	.	.	TGTGCCAGCAGCTTCGGGGGCACTGAAGCTTTCTTT	CASSFGGTEAFF
TRBV27	TRBJ2-2	.	medium-sized	TGTGCCAGCAGTCCCGACTTCGGGGAGCTGTTTTTT	CASSPDFGELFF
TRBV13	TRBJ2-7	TRBD2	once	TGTGCCAGCAGCAACTCTAGCGGGAGGGACTACGAGCAGTACTTC	CASSNSSGRDYEQYF
TRBV23-1	TRBJ1-4	.	.	TGCGCCAGCAGTCAATCGACCGACAGCGCTGAAAAACTGTTTTTT	CASSQSTDSAEKLFF
TRBV7-9	TRBJ2-7	.	.	TGTGCCAGCAGCTTAGCGCCGATAGGGGGGCCGCCCTACGAGCAGTACTTC	CASSLAPIGGPPYEQYF
TRBV18	TRBJ2-3	TRBD2	.	TGTGCCAGCTCACCTTGGACTAGCGGGAGCACAGATACGCAGTATTTT	CASSPWTSGSTDTQYF
TRBV27	TRBJ2-7	.	once	TGTGCCAGCAGTGCTCCAGACAGGCCTTCCTACGAGCAGTACTTC	CASSAPDRPSYEQYF
TRBV6-1	TRBJ2-1	.	.	TGTGCCTCCGGACGGATTTACAATGAGCAGTTCTTC	CASGRIYNEQFF
TRBV4-1	TRBJ2-3	TRBD1	.	TGCGCCAGCAGCCAGACAGGGGAGAGGAATACGCAGTATTTT	CASSQTGERNTQYF
TRBV27	TRBJ2-1	TRBD2	.	TGTGCCAGCAGCCAAGCCAGCGGGGGGATTTACAATGAGCAGTTCTTC	CASSQASGGIYNEQFF
TRBV4-3	TRBJ2-7	TRBD2	once	TGCGCCAGCAGCCAACTCCCTAGCGGGGGGCCCGCCTACGAGCAGTACTTC	CASSQLPSGGPAYEQYF
TRBV7-3	TRBJ2-3	TRBD1	.	TGTGCCAGCAGCTTAGGACAGGCCGCCACAGATACGCAGTATTTT	CASSLGQAATDTQYF
TRBV7-2	TRBJ1-1	.	.	TGTGCCACCCGACAGGACCCGAACACTGAAGCTTTCTTT	CATRQDPNTEAFF
TRBV27	TRBJ2-1	.	.	TGTGCCAGCAGTTTGAGTGACAGCTCCTACAATGAGCAGTTCTTC	CASSLSDSSYNEQFF
TRBV5-4	TRBJ1-2	TRBD1	once	TGTGCCAGCAGCTCGCCGGGACAGGGTAACTATGGCTACACCTTC	CASSSPGQGNYGYTF
TRBV7-7	TRBJ2-1	TRBD1	.	TGTGCTAGCAGCCAGGGACAGGGTACCTACAATGAGCAGTTCTTC	CASSQGQGTYNEQFF
TRBV12-2	TRBJ1-1	.	.	TGTGCAAGTCGCCTCTGGACAGGGCCGCTAGAAGCTTTCTTT	CASRLWTGPLEAFF
TRBV15	TRBJ1-1	TRBD1	.	TGTGCCACCAGCTCCCGACGGACAGGTGGAAACACTGAAGCTTTCTTT	CATSSRRTGGNTEAFF
TRBV5-4	TRBJ2-5	.	.	TGTGCCAGCAGCCCCTTTGGGGAGACCCAGTACTTC	CASSPFGETQYF
TRBV5-8	TRBJ1-5	TRBD1	.	TGTGCCAGCAGCCCCGGGACAGGGGGGGATCAGCCCCAGCATTTT	CASSPGTGGDQPQHF
TRBV27	TRBJ2-1	.	.	TGTGCCAGCAGTTCTCAGGGTCAGACCCCCTACAATGAGCAGTTCTTC	CASSSQGQTPYNEQFF
TRBV27	TRBJ2-3	TRBD2	.	TGTGCCAGCAGTTCTCCGACTAGCGGGAGTTTGGAGTATTTT	CASSSPTSGSLEYF
TRBV6-6	TRBJ2-2	.	.	TGTGCCAGCAGTTACTATAGGGGAAACACCGGGGAGCTGTTTTTT	CASSYYRGNTGELFF
TRBV28	TRBJ1-1	TRBD1	.	TGTGCCAGCAGTTTGTGGCAGGGGGCGGAGAGCACTGAAGCTTTCTTT	CASSLWQGAESTEAFF
TRBV27	TRBJ2-1	.	once	TGTGCCAGTCAACGCTCCTACAATGAGCAGTTCTTC	CASQRSYNEQFF
TRBV27	TRBJ2-5	TRBD2	.	TGTGCCAGCAGTTTGGCCCGGACTAGCGGTGAGACCCAGTACTTC	CASSLARTSGETQYF
TRBV19	TRBJ2-1	TRBD1	.	TGTGCCAGTAGTATCAGCGACAGGGGGTACTCCTACAATGAGCAGTTCTTC	CASSISDRGYSYNEQFF
TRBV19	TRBJ1-5	TRBD1	.	TGTGCCAGTAGTGCGACAGGGGGCGGCAATCAGCCCCAGCATTTT	CASSATGGGNQPQHF
TRBV16	TRBJ2-2	.	.	TGTGCCAGCAGCGGAACGCAGGGGACCGGGGAGCTGTTTTTT	CASSGTQGTGELFF
TRBV5-6	TRBJ2-3	.	once	TGTGCCAGCAGCTTTGCTTACAGCACAGATACGCAGTATTTT	CASSFAYSTDTQYF
TRBV7-9	TRBJ1-2	.	.	TGTGCCAGCAGCTTAGTTACAGGAGATAACTATGGCTACACCTTC	CASSLVTGDNYGYTF
TRBV28	TRBJ1-4	.	.	TGTGCCAGCAGTTTAGGGGGGGATGAAAAACTGTTTTTT	CASSLGGDEKLFF
TRBV29-1	TRBJ2-7	.	.	TGCAGCGTGAGGGGGGGCGTCTACGAGCAGTACTTC	CSVRGGVYEQYF
TRBV7-9	TRBJ1-2	TRBD1	.	TGTGCCAGCAGCCTTACAGGGGGCATATATGGCTACACCTTC	CASSLTGGIYGYTF
TRBV4-1	TRBJ1-1	.	.	TGCGCCAGCAGCCAAGGATGGCCAGGCAGGGGCACTGAAGCTTTCTTT	CASSQGWPGRGTEAFF
TRBV7-6	TRBJ1-3	.	.	TGTGCCAGCAGCCCCGGACTTCTACCTGGAAACACCATATATTTT	CASSPGLLPGNTIYF
TRBV4-1	TRBJ2-3	TRBD1	.	TGCGCCAGCAGCCAGGTTGACAGGGGGCAGGAAGATACGCAGTATTTT	CASSQVDRGQEDTQYF
TRBV7-6	TRBJ2-1	TRBD2	.	TGTGCCAGCAGCGAACCTCGGGGGGGTCGGTTCTTC	CASSEPRGGRFF
TRBV5-1	TRBJ1-6	.	.	TGCGCCAGCAGCTTGGATGGGGACTCCTATAATTCACCCCTCCACTTT	CASSLDGDSYNSPLHF
TRBV6-6	TRBJ1-3	.	.	TGTGCCAGACCCTTCGGCGGGATTAACTCTGGAAACACCATATATTTT	CARPFGGINSGNTIYF
TRBV5-1	TRBJ2-7	.	.	TGCGCCAGCAGCTTAACACGGGTCTCCTACGAGCAGTACTTC	CASSLTRVSYEQYF
TRBV5-5	TRBJ2-7	.	.	TGTGCCAGCAGCAGTTTTCCTCCGGGCATCTACGAGCAGTACTTC	CASSSFPPGIYEQYF
TRBV5-6	TRBJ1-1	.	.	TGTGCCAGCAGCTGGCAGGTAGAAAATACTGAAGCTTTCTTT	CASSWQVENTEAFF
TRBV27	TRBJ1-4	.	.	TGTGCCAGCAGGTCGAGGAAGGGGGGCGAAAAACTGTTTTTT	CASRSRKGGEKLFF
TRBV27	TRBJ2-7	TRBD1	.	TGTGCCAGCAGCGTCCGGGACAGGGTTTCCTACGAGCAGTACTTC	CASSVRDRVSYEQYF
TRBV6-6	TRBJ1-2	.	.	TGTGTCCTCGGAGGGCCCCACTATGGCTACACCTTC	CVLGGPHYGYTF
TRBV27	TRBJ1-6	.	.	TGTGCCAGCAGGATGACAGTTACTAATTCACCCCTCCACTTT	CASRMTVTNSPLHF